This T cell receptor (beta chain) was sequenced during a study of T cells expressing NK-cell markers. This CDR3 spans 15 amino acids. Germline loops: CDR1 KGHSH, CDR2 LQKENI. From its re-call of the 5' RACE reads, TCRdb lists each CDR3 protein once, without DNA. The listing contains 200,000 to 300,000 distinct CDR3 sequences. The sample was blood T cells: a sorted CD56 or NKG2C T cell subset, CD4+ or CD8+ T cells, or bulk PBMC T cells (not recorded which). The gene calls are TRBV18 and TRBJ1-1. The TCR was taken from a man aged 18 to 30 in good health. The CDR3 protein is CASSPKVEGSTEAFF.